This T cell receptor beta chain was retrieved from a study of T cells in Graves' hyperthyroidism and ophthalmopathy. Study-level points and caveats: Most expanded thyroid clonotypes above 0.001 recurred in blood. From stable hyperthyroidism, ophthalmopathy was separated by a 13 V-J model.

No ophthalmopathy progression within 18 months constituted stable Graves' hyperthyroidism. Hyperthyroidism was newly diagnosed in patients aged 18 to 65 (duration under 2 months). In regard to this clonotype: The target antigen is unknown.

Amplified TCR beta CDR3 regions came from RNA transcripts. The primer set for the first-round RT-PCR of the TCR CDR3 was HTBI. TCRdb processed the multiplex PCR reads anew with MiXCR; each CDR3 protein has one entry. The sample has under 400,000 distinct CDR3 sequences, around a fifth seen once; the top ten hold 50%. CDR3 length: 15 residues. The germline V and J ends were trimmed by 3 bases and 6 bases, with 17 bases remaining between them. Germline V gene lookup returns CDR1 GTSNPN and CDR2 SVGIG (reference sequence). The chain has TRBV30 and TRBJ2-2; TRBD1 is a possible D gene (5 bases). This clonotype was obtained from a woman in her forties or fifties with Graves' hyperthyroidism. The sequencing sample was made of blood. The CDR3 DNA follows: TGTGCCTGGAGGTCGGGCAGGGTAACGGCCGGGGAGCTGTTTTTT. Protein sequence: CAWRSGRVTAGELFF.